The clone carrying this T cell receptor (beta chain) was detected once. Profiling relied on immunoSEQ multiplex PCR, and the TCRdb table lists in-frame clones only, not all of them. This sample has roughly 100,000 clones, with around nine tenths found just once. These data originate in a study of OX40 agonist ivuxolimab in advanced cancers. Study summary: Dose-escalation patients were diagnosed with hepatocellular carcinoma, melanoma, renal cell cancer or head and neck cancer. One patient with hepatocellular carcinoma and two with cutaneous melanoma, three in all, had partial responses.

The CDR3 spans 15 residues. Deletions cut 0 bases from V and 9 bases from J, with 12 bases between. Germline V gene sequence: CDR1 SGHTA, CDR2 FQGNSA. Sequencing was performed on CD4+ or CD8+ T cells sorted from blood, taken in a trial of the OX40 agonist ivuxolimab. The source of this sequence is an adult with an advanced solid tumor such as melanoma, head and neck, liver or kidney cancer. The rearrangement uses TRBV7-2 and TRBJ1-6; no clear D gene. CDR3 in amino acids: CASSLALGETSPLHF. Written as DNA, the CDR3 is TGTGCCAGCAGCTTAGCGCTCGGGGAGACTTCACCCCTCCACTTT.